Listed here is a single T cell receptor (beta chain). The sample comes from a study of T-cell reconstitution after alpha-beta-depleted transplantation in children. Preparing the TCRbeta library involved the use of unique molecular identifiers. TCRdb itself ran the PCR reads through MiXCR, one entry per CDR3 protein. The data hold a few hundred thousand distinct CDR3 sequences, with 9.5% to 15% observed a single time. Germline trimming cut 2 bases from V and 7 bases from J; bases unmatched to any gene: 6. The CDR3 runs 14 residues. From germline, CDR1 is DFQATT and CDR2 SNEGSKA (reference sequence). The chain links TRBV20-1 to TRBJ1-3, with 9 bases lining up with TRBD1. This TCR came from a human donor who donated a stem cell graft to a child with combined immunodeficiency. This specimen consisted of PBMCs from the stem cell graft donor, obtained from the stem cell graft. The CDR3 protein is CSARPLDRGNTIYF. The CDR3 nucleotides read TGCAGTGCTAGACCTCTTGACAGGGGGAACACCATATATTTT.